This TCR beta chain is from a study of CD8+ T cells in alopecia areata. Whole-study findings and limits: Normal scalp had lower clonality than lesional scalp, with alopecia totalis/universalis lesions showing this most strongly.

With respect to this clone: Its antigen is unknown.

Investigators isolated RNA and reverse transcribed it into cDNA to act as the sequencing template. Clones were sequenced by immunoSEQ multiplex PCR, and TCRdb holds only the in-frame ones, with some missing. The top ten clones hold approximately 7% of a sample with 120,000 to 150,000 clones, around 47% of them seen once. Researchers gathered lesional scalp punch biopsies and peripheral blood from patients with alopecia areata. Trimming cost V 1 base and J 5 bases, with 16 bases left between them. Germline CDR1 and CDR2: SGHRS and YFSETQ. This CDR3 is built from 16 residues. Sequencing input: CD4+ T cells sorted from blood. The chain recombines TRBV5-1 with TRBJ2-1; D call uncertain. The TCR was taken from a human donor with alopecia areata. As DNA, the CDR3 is TGCGCCAGCAGCTTGTCAGCTCATGCAAAGAACAATGAGCAGTTCTTC. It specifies CASSLSAHAKNNEQFF.